The rows below give T cell receptor beta chains drawn from one sample of a study of blood T cell repertoires in COVID-19. The table came from immunoSEQ multiplex PCR; TCRdb's copy has only in-frame clones and leaves some out. The sample has some 78,000 clones, about 83% seen once. The sequenced material came from peripheral blood. These TCRs come from a man aged 50 to 60 with acute or convalescent COVID-19. CDR3s include the opening cysteine and the closing phenylalanine or tryptophan. The D gene is left open where the match is weak. Clone size is shown for a subset of rows, as once, few, many or a class of expanded clone.

D	V	J	size	DNA	CDR3
-	TRBV28	TRBJ2-5	-	TGTGCCAGCAGTTTCTGGCCGGTCCAGCGCCCGGAAACCCAGTACTTC	CASSFWPVQRPETQYF
TRBD1	TRBV3-1/TRBV3-2	TRBJ1-1	-	TGTGCCAGCAACCAAGGGGGCTATACTGAAGCTTTCTTT	CASNQGGYTEAFF
-	TRBV7-9	TRBJ1-1	-	TGTGCCAGCAGCGTCAGTCCAGGGTTACCTGAAGCTTTCTTT	CASSVSPGLPEAFF
-	TRBV3-1/TRBV3-2	TRBJ2-3	-	TGTGCCAGCAGACTACATTGCCCGGCGGGTACGCAGTATTTT	CASRLHCPAGTQYF
TRBD1	TRBV24-1	TRBJ2-2	-	TGTGCCATCAGCGCTGGACAGGGAACGAACACCGGGGAGCTGTTTTTT	CAISAGQGTNTGELFF
TRBD2	TRBV7-2	TRBJ2-3	once	TGTGCCAGCAGCTTAGAGGCGGGAGGTGGCACGCAGTATTTT	CASSLEAGGGTQYF
-	TRBV7-8	TRBJ1-1	-	TGTGCCAGCAGCTTAAGACTGATGAACACTGAAGCTTTCTTT	CASSLRLMNTEAFF
-	TRBV10-3	TRBJ1-5	-	TGTGCCATCAAGGCAAACAGGGCTTATAGCAATCAGCCCCAGCATTTT	CAIKANRAYSNQPQHF
-	TRBV3-1/TRBV3-2	TRBJ1-1	-	TGTGCCAGCACCGAGGCGAACACTGAAGCTTTCTTT	CASTEANTEAFF
TRBD2	TRBV4-3	TRBJ2-5	-	TGCGCCAGCAGCCAAGCGGCGGATTCGAGCGGGAGGGGGACCCAGTACTTC	CASSQAADSSGRGTQYF
TRBD2	TRBV9	TRBJ2-1	-	TGTGCCAGCAGCGTAGGACTAGCGGAGTACAATGAGCAGTTCTTC	CASSVGLAEYNEQFF
-	TRBV6-6	TRBJ1-4	-	TGTGCCAGCAGTAGTCCGGGACTGAGTAATGAAAAACTGTTTTTT	CASSSPGLSNEKLFF
TRBD1	TRBV11-3	TRBJ1-4	few	TGTGCCAGCAGCGCCACAGGGGTTGATGAAAAACTGTTTTTT	CASSATGVDEKLFF
TRBD1	TRBV3-1/TRBV3-2	TRBJ1-2	-	TGTGCCAGCAGCCCCGGACAGGGGCTCTTCTATGGCTACACCTTC	CASSPGQGLFYGYTF
TRBD2	TRBV25-1	TRBJ2-7	-	TGTGCCAGCAGGGATCCTAGCGGGTCCTACGAGCAGTACTTC	CASRDPSGSYEQYF
-	TRBV2	TRBJ1-3	-	TGTGCCAGCAGTTCCACCGGGGACACCATATATTTT	CASSSTGDTIYF
-	TRBV4-1	TRBJ2-3	-	TGCGCCAGCAGCCAAGAGGGGACACCTAGCACAGATACGCAGTATTTT	CASSQEGTPSTDTQYF
TRBD2	TRBV9	TRBJ2-3	-	TGTGCCAGCAGCGCGAGGGGACTAGCGGGAGTCACAGATACGCAGTATTTT	CASSARGLAGVTDTQYF
TRBD1	TRBV27	TRBJ2-3	few	TGTGCCAGCAGTTCACCGGGGACAGCATTGAGGGATACGCAGTATTTT	CASSSPGTALRDTQYF
TRBD2	TRBV10-3	TRBJ2-2	-	TGTGCCATCAGTGGTCTAGCGGGAGACGGGATGGGGGAGCTGTTTTTT	CAISGLAGDGMGELFF
TRBD2	TRBV5-4	TRBJ2-5	-	TGTGCCAGCAGCTTGACGTGGCGGGGGGACCGCGAGACCCAGTACTTC	CASSLTWRGDRETQYF
TRBD1	TRBV29-1	TRBJ1-3	-	TGCAGCGTCGCCACAGGGGCTGGAAACACCATATATTTT	CSVATGAGNTIYF
-	TRBV6-5	TRBJ2-3	-	TGTGCCAGCAGTTTTCAGGGGGGAGATACGCAGTATTTT	CASSFQGGDTQYF
-	TRBV7-7	TRBJ2-2	-	TGTGCCAGCAGCTTAGGGGGGCCGGGTACCGGGGAGCTGTTTTTT	CASSLGGPGTGELFF
-	TRBV6-5	TRBJ2-5	-	TGTGCCAGCAGAGGATCAGGGGAGACCCAGTACTTC	CASRGSGETQYF
-	TRBV6-5	TRBJ2-5	-	TGTGCCAGCACCAACGGGGAGACCCAGTACTTC	CASTNGETQYF
TRBD2	TRBV6-2/TRBV6-3	TRBJ2-2	-	TGTGCCAGCAGCCGACTAGCGGGGCTGGCCACCGGGGAGCTGTTTTTT	CASSRLAGLATGELFF
TRBD2	TRBV4-2	TRBJ2-3	-	TGTGCCAGCAGCCAGGCGGGGACTAGCGGGGGGGACACAGATACGCAGTATTTT	CASSQAGTSGGDTDTQYF
-	TRBV6-5	TRBJ2-2	-	TGTGCCAGCAGTTACCTTAGGGGGACCGGGGAGCTGTTTTTT	CASSYLRGTGELFF
TRBD2	TRBV5-1	TRBJ2-2	-	TGCGCCAGCAGCTCCCCGCCTGGGACTACCGGGGTTAAGAACACCGGGGAGCTGTTTTTT	CASSSPPGTTGVKNTGELFF
TRBD1	TRBV5-5	TRBJ1-6	-	TGTGCCAGCAGCTTTGGACAGGTTTATTCACCCCTCCACTTT	CASSFGQVYSPLHF
TRBD2	TRBV7-9	TRBJ2-3	-	TGTGCCAGCAGCCCCGGACTAGTAAGCAATACGCAGTATTTT	CASSPGLVSNTQYF
-	TRBV29-1	TRBJ2-5	-	TGCAGCGTTCAGGGTGGTGGGGAGACCCAGTACTTC	CSVQGGGETQYF
TRBD1	TRBV2	TRBJ2-7	-	TGTGCCAGCACCGGGACAGGGGGAAGCGTGGGCGAGCAGTACTTC	CASTGTGGSVGEQYF
-	TRBV14	TRBJ2-1	-	TGTGCCAGCAGCCCCTTAGGGGCCTACAATGAGCAGTTCTTC	CASSPLGAYNEQFF
-	TRBV7-3	TRBJ1-5	-	TGTGCCAGCAGCATCGAACAGGGTCTAAATCAGCCCCAGCATTTT	CASSIEQGLNQPQHF
TRBD1	TRBV4-1	TRBJ1-2	-	TGCGCCAGCAGCCAGCCCGGGACAGGGGCCTATGGCTACACCTTC	CASSQPGTGAYGYTF
TRBD2	TRBV5-6	TRBJ2-1	-	TGTGCCAGCAGCTTGGTTTATCTAGCGGACATCTACAATGAGCAGTTCTTC	CASSLVYLADIYNEQFF
-	TRBV27	TRBJ2-3	few	TGTGCCAGCAGTTTTAAAGTAGGCACAGATACGCAGTATTTT	CASSFKVGTDTQYF
-	TRBV5-5	TRBJ1-6	-	TGTGCCAGCAGCAACGGTTTGGGGGGTTCACCCCTCCACTTT	CASSNGLGGSPLHF
-	TRBV30	TRBJ2-4	-	TGTGCCTGGAGTGTAGGCACTATAGCCAAAAACATTCAGTACTTC	CAWSVGTIAKNIQYF
-	TRBV19	TRBJ1-1	-	TGTGCCAGTAGAGGCAGGGGATTTGTCGCTGAAGCTTTCTTT	CASRGRGFVAEAFF
TRBD2	TRBV27	TRBJ2-1	-	TGTGCCAGCGGGTGGACTAGAGGCAATGAGCAGTTCTTC	CASGWTRGNEQFF
TRBD2	TRBV10-1	TRBJ2-1	-	TGCGCCAGCTCCCCCCGGGCGGGAGATGAGCAGTTCTTC	CASSPRAGDEQFF
TRBD2	TRBV14	TRBJ2-3	-	TGTGCCAGCAGCCAAGAACGGACTAGCGGGAGATCCGCAGATACGCAGTATTTT	CASSQERTSGRSADTQYF
-	TRBV10-3	TRBJ1-5	-	TGTGCCATAGCTTCAGGCAGCAATCAGCCCCAGCATTTT	CAIASGSNQPQHF
-	TRBV2	TRBJ2-2	-	TGTGCCAGCAGCCCCAGTGCCGGGGAGCTGTTTTTT	CASSPSAGELFF
TRBD1	TRBV19	TRBJ1-2	-	TGTGCCAGTATGAACCGGGACAGGGCTTACTATGGCTACACCTTC	CASMNRDRAYYGYTF
TRBD1	TRBV5-4	TRBJ1-6	-	TGTGCCAGCAGCTCACAGGGGGCTGGTTCACCCCTCCACTTT	CASSSQGAGSPLHF
-	TRBV7-2	TRBJ1-4	-	TGTGCCAGCAGCTTAGGTCTAGGGGTAGGGACTAATGAAAAACTGTTTTTT	CASSLGLGVGTNEKLFF
TRBD2	TRBV11-3	TRBJ2-1	few	TGTGCCAGCAGCTTAGGTGACAGCGGGGCCTACAATGAGCAGTTCTTC	CASSLGDSGAYNEQFF
-	TRBV28	TRBJ2-7	few	TGTGCCAGCAGCATACAGGGAGCCTACGAGCAGTACTTC	CASSIQGAYEQYF